These 16 T cell receptor beta chains were sequenced from one sample in a study of blood T cell repertoires in COVID-19. Here immunoSEQ multiplex PCR was the method, and the copy in TCRdb shows in-frame clones only, minus some. The sample lists 150,000 to 200,000 clones, approximately 92% occurring once. The sample was peripheral blood. Every receptor here comes from a woman between 45 and 60 years old with acute or convalescent COVID-19.

The chain combines TRBV19 with TRBJ1-5, with TRBD1 matching 7 bases. J was trimmed by 2 bases and V by 9 bases; bases with no gene match: 13. Germline V lookup: CDR1 LNHDA, CDR2 SQIVND (reference sequence). The CDR3 covers 16 residues. In nucleotides, the CDR3 is TGTGCCAGCGCCAAGACAGGGATAGGTGGCAATCAGCCCCAGCATTTT. This codes for CASAKTGIGGNQPQHF.

The chain links TRBV13 to TRBJ2-1, with no clear D. The V gene lost 6 bases and the J gene lost 8 bases, with 14 bases spanning the gap. Per germline, CDR1 PRHDT and CDR2 FYEKMQ (reference sequence). The CDR3 consists of 13 residues. CDR3 sequence (DNA): TGTGCCAGCAGTGCCGAGAATAGAGATGAGCAGTTCTTC. This encodes CASSAENRDEQFF.

The chain uses TRBV10-2 and TRBJ2-3; tentatively, D is TRBD2 (6 bases). Germline lookup yields CDR1 WSHSY and CDR2 SAAADI. There are 12 residues in the CDR3. Trimming cost V 10 bases and J 5 bases, with 13 bases left between them. The CDR3 nucleotides are TGCGCCACAGAGGGACTGCGAGATACGCAGTATTTT. This encodes CATEGLRDTQYF.

V gene TRBV6-5 combines with J gene TRBJ1-3; 8 bases match TRBD1. This CDR3 comprises 14 residues. CDR1 and CDR2 from the germline V gene are MNHEY and SVGAGI. V shed 10 bases and J 4 bases; nucleotides not matched to a gene: 9. The CDR3 DNA reads TGTGCCACGTCGGACAGGGCTAGGGGAAACACCATATATTTT. As protein: CATSDRARGNTIYF.

CDR3 in DNA: TGTGCCAGCAGCCAAAATCAGGGTTTGCCTGAAGCTTTCTTT. Protein product: CASSQNQGLPEAFF. The chain links TRBV6-5 to TRBJ1-1, with TRBD1 as a possible D gene (5 bases). This CDR3 region has 14 residues. Looked up from germline, CDR1 is MNHEY and CDR2 is SVGAGI. V was shortened by 6 bases and J by 6 bases, with 17 bases between the two germline ends.

This clone was detected once. The chain joins TRBV6-5 to TRBJ1-2; TRBD1 is a possible D gene (6 bases). Germline CDR1 MNHEY, CDR2 SVGAGI. The CDR3 has 13 residues. V was clipped by 6 bases and J by 7 bases, with 15 bases between them. CDR3 nucleotide sequence: TGTGCCAGCAGCATTACAGGGAATGGTGGCTACACCTTC. Translated, it gives CASSITGNGGYTF.

The rearrangement uses TRBV10-3 and TRBJ1-2, with 8 bases aligning to TRBD1. Germline V gene lookup returns CDR1 ENHRY and CDR2 SYGVKD. V dropped 4 bases and J dropped 6; count of bases not matched to a gene: 1. The CDR3 covers 12 residues. CDR3 DNA sequence: TGTGCCATCAGTGGGACAGGGCATGGCTACACCTTC. Amino acids: CAISGTGHGYTF.

The genes are TRBV2 and TRBJ2-2; perhaps TRBD2 as D (5 bases). The germline V gene encodes CDR1 SNHLY and CDR2 FYNNEI. The CDR3 covers 13 residues. Trimming stripped 6 bases from V and 8 bases from J, with 13 bases between. The CDR3 reads CASRDPPGGELFF. In DNA, the CDR3 is TGTGCCAGCAGGGACCCGCCGGGAGGGGAGCTGTTTTTT.

This clone was seen a single time. CDR3 bases: TGCGCCAGCAGCCCTTTAGCGGGGGGGAACCAAGAGACCCAGTACTTC. This encodes CASSPLAGGNQETQYF. V gene TRBV4-1 combines with J gene TRBJ2-5, with TRBD2 matching over 11 bases. J gave up 0 bases and V 4 bases, and 4 bases lay outside the gene matches. Germline V gene data show CDR1 as MGHRA and CDR2 as YSYEKL. The CDR3 has 16 amino acids.

The chain uses TRBV27 and TRBJ1-2, with D perhaps TRBD1 (5 bases). V lost 6 bases, J lost 0 bases, and 26 bases lay in between. Germline V gene data show CDR1 as MNHEY and CDR2 as SMNVEV (reference sequence). The CDR3 runs 19 residues. The CDR3 region is CASSPGLGGHRFPNYGYTF. The CDR3 DNA sequence: TGTGCCAGCAGCCCCGGTCTTGGCGGACACCGTTTTCCTAACTATGGCTACACCTTC.

The chain joins TRBV7-2 to TRBJ2-7, with TRBD2 identical over 10 bases. The CDR3 is 15 amino acids. Germline V gene sequence: CDR1 SGHTA, CDR2 FQGNSA. V shed 3 bases, J shed 2 bases, and the junction held 4 bases outside the gene matches. Here the CDR3 reads CASSFQLAGPYEQYF. The CDR3 coding sequence is TGTGCCAGCAGCTTCCAACTAGCGGGACCCTACGAGCAGTACTTC.

V and J are TRBV6-5 and TRBJ1-1; D gene uncertain. CDR1 and CDR2 (germline): MNHEY, SVGAGI. Deletions cut 11 bases from V and 5 bases from J, with 15 bases between. CDR3 length: 12 residues. CDR3: CAASTPGTEAFF. The CDR3 DNA reads TGTGCCGCGAGCACGCCGGGGACTGAAGCTTTCTTT.

The rearrangement links TRBV29-1 to TRBJ1-2, with 7 nucleotides matching TRBD1. CDR3 size: 14 residues. Germline CDR1 and CDR2: SQVTM and ANQGSEA. The junction had 11 bases not matched to a gene; V was cut back by 5 bases and J by 5 bases. DNA for the CDR3: TGCAGCGTTAGAACAGACAGGGATGTATATGGCTACACCTTC. It translates to CSVRTDRDVYGYTF.

This clone has only one observation. CDR3 DNA: TGTGCCAGCAGCTCGACTAGCGGGGTTCAAGAGACCCAGTACTTC. It translates to CASSSTSGVQETQYF. The V and J genes are TRBV3-1 (or the pseudogene TRBV3-2) and TRBJ2-5, with 11 bases identical to TRBD2. The germline V gene encodes CDR1 LGHDT and CDR2 YNNKEL (reference sequence). With V trimmed by 5 bases and J by 2 bases, 4 bases remained unmatched. The CDR3 is made up of 15 amino acids.

This chain joins TRBV9 and TRBJ2-7, with TRBD2 matching over 12 bases. The CDR3 contains 16 residues. Germline V gives CDR1 SGDLS, CDR2 YYNGEE. Germline trimming cut 3 bases from V and 5 bases from J; bases unmatched to any gene: 9. In DNA form, the CDR3 reads TGTGCCAGCAGCGCGCAGGGGAGACTAGCGGGAGACGAGCAGTACTTC. Its protein product is CASSAQGRLAGDEQYF.

The chain recombines TRBV29-1 with TRBJ1-4; D not resolved. Per germline, CDR1 SQVTM and CDR2 ANQGSEA. Deletions cut 4 bases from V and 0 bases from J, with 9 bases between. CDR3 length: 14 residues. The CDR3 sequence is CSVAEGSTNEKLFF. CDR3 coding DNA: TGCAGCGTTGCGGAGGGATCAACTAATGAAAAACTGTTTTTT.